The rows below give T cell receptor beta chains drawn from one sample of a study of cytomegalovirus exposure and HLA in healthy donors. The method was immunoSEQ multiplex PCR; TCRdb's version includes in-frame clones alone and lacks a portion of them. Here the sample table reports 160,000 or so clones. The sample taken for sequencing was PBMCs. Receptor source: a man younger than 40 in good health and CMV-seronegative. The CDR3 runs from the conserved cysteine through the conserved F or W. A D gene is named only where the DNA matches it firmly.

V gene	J gene	D gene	CDR3 protein	CDR3 DNA
TRBV6-5	TRBJ1-1	TRBD1	CASSYSRLRGQAEAFF	TGTGCCAGCAGTTACTCCCGTCTCAGGGGGCAGGCTGAAGCTTTCTTT
TRBV28	TRBJ2-7	TRBD1	CASSTPGGTYEQYF	TGTGCCAGCAGCACCCCAGGGGGAACCTACGAGCAGTACTTC
TRBV6-1	TRBJ1-5	.	CASSPVSGNQPQHF	TGTGCCAGCAGCCCCGTCAGCGGCAATCAGCCCCAGCATTTT
TRBV2	TRBJ2-1	TRBD1	CASSVDRGSYNEQFF	TGTGCCAGCAGCGTTGACAGGGGCTCCTACAATGAGCAGTTCTTC
TRBV11-2	TRBJ2-5	.	CASSYYMSFQYF	TGTGCCAGCAGCTACTATATGTCGTTTCAGTACTTC
TRBV7-3	TRBJ2-2	TRBD1	CASSSRDRATGELFF	TGTGCCAGCAGCTCCCGGGACAGGGCGACCGGGGAGCTGTTTTTT
TRBV7-9	TRBJ1-5	.	CVAYSNQPQHF	TGTGTCGCGTATAGCAATCAGCCCCAGCATTTT
TRBV28	TRBJ2-7	TRBD1	CASRGAGGVYEQYF	TGTGCCAGCAGAGGGGCAGGGGGAGTCTACGAGCAGTACTTC
TRBV30	TRBJ2-5	TRBD2	CACGLAGSRETQYF	TGTGCCTGTGGACTAGCGGGGTCCCGGGAGACCCAGTACTTC
TRBV10-2	TRBJ2-2	.	CASSDSQGHPGELFF	TGCGCCAGCAGTGACAGCCAGGGGCACCCCGGGGAGCTGTTTTTT
TRBV4-2	TRBJ1-2	.	CASSSPNDAGRGYTF	TGTGCCAGCAGCTCCCCCAATGACGCGGGTAGGGGCTACACCTTC
TRBV4-1	TRBJ2-1	TRBD2	CASSQKGVAGASYNEQFF	TGCGCCAGCAGCCAAAAGGGGGTAGCGGGAGCATCCTACAATGAGCAGTTCTTC
TRBV27	TRBJ1-1	TRBD1	CASIGTGGLNTEAFF	TGTGCCAGCATCGGGACAGGGGGCTTGAACACTGAAGCTTTCTTT
TRBV9	TRBJ2-5	TRBD1	CASSVVGQGETQYF	TGTGCCAGCAGCGTAGTAGGACAGGGGGAGACCCAGTACTTC
TRBV6-1	TRBJ2-7	.	CASSEPGDSYEQYF	TGTGCCAGCAGTGAACCCGGGGACTCCTACGAGCAGTACTTC
TRBV5-1	TRBJ2-5	.	CASSLTTGARETQYF	TGCGCCAGCAGCTTGACCACAGGTGCTAGAGAGACCCAGTACTTC
TRBV4-1	TRBJ2-1	TRBD2	CASSQDPPGGASYNEQFF	TGCGCCAGCAGCCAAGATCCCCCGGGGGGGGCCTCCTACAATGAGCAGTTCTTC
TRBV6-6	TRBJ2-3	TRBD2	CASSHSGLAGTDTQYF	TGTGCCAGCAGTCACTCGGGACTAGCGGGGACAGATACGCAGTATTTT
TRBV10-3	TRBJ2-7	.	CAISDGGLSVSFYEQYF	TGTGCCATCAGTGACGGGGGGCTTAGCGTTTCCTTCTACGAGCAGTACTTC
TRBV6-1	TRBJ2-7	TRBD2	CASSELHGLAGSYEQYF	TGTGCCAGCAGTGAACTCCATGGACTAGCGGGTTCCTACGAGCAGTACTTC
TRBV7-2	TRBJ2-2	TRBD2	CASSLVGGRGTGELFF	TGTGCCAGCAGCTTAGTGGGCGGGAGAGGCACCGGGGAGCTGTTTTTT
TRBV27	TRBJ1-5	TRBD1	CASSFQGAGQPQHF	TGTGCCAGCAGTTTTCAGGGGGCGGGTCAGCCCCAGCATTTT
TRBV10-3	TRBJ2-1	TRBD2	CAISEATSGRLNEQFF	TGTGCCATCAGTGAGGCTACTAGCGGGAGACTGAATGAGCAGTTCTTC
TRBV9	TRBJ2-3	.	CASSVALGGTDTQYF	TGTGCCAGCAGCGTAGCCCTAGGAGGGACAGATACGCAGTATTTT
TRBV11-1	TRBJ2-7	.	CASSLTAYEQYF	TGTGCCAGCAGCTTGACAGCCTACGAGCAGTACTTC
TRBV6-5	TRBJ1-4	TRBD1	CASSPGTAREKLFF	TGTGCCAGCAGCCCCGGGACAGCGCGTGAAAAACTGTTTTTT
TRBV27	TRBJ1-2	TRBD1	CASTDRGHYGYTF	TGTGCCAGCACCGACAGGGGCCACTATGGCTACACCTTC
TRBV15	TRBJ2-5	TRBD2	CATSRDGGSGREETQYF	TGTGCCACCAGCAGAGATGGGGGTAGCGGGAGAGAAGAGACCCAGTACTTC
TRBV13	TRBJ2-1	TRBD2	CASSLVAGVNEQFF	TGTGCCAGCAGCTTAGTTGCGGGAGTCAATGAGCAGTTCTTC
TRBV6-5	TRBJ2-5	TRBD2	CASRTSGIETQYF	TGTGCCAGCAGAACTAGCGGGATCGAGACCCAGTACTTC
TRBV5-4	TRBJ1-1	.	CASSAGMNTEAFF	TGTGCCAGCAGCGCGGGGATGAACACTGAAGCTTTCTTT
TRBV4-3	TRBJ2-5	TRBD2	CVSSQEGGSGETQYF	TGCGTCAGCAGCCAGGAGGGCGGGAGCGGGGAGACCCAGTACTTC
TRBV10-1	TRBJ2-7	.	CASSESAEASEQYF	TGCGCCAGCAGTGAGTCAGCCGAGGCAAGCGAGCAGTACTTC
TRBV28	TRBJ2-1	.	CASCVHNNEQFF	TGTGCCAGCTGTGTACACAACAATGAGCAGTTCTTC
TRBV4-3	TRBJ1-4	.	CASSQFEGGTNEKLFF	TGCGCCAGCAGCCAGTTCGAAGGGGGTACTAATGAAAAACTGTTTTTT
TRBV18	TRBJ2-7	TRBD1	CASSPPGQASSYEQYF	TGTGCCAGCTCACCACCCGGACAGGCCAGCTCCTACGAGCAGTACTTC
TRBV9	TRBJ2-3	.	CASSVSWTVERDTQYF	TGTGCCAGCAGCGTAAGTTGGACAGTGGAGAGAGATACGCAGTATTTT
TRBV11-3	TRBJ2-1	TRBD2	CASSASGREDEQFF	TGTGCCAGCAGCGCCAGCGGGAGAGAGGATGAGCAGTTCTTC
TRBV14	TRBJ1-1	.	CASSQDRGTEAFF	TGTGCCAGCAGCCAAGATAGGGGAACTGAAGCTTTCTTT
TRBV11-2	TRBJ2-5	TRBD2	CASTTELAGSQETQYF	TGTGCCAGCACCACCGAACTAGCGGGAAGTCAAGAGACCCAGTACTTC
TRBV20-1	TRBJ1-1	.	CSASTVEAFF	TGCAGTGCCTCGACAGTTGAAGCTTTCTTT
TRBV30	TRBJ1-5	.	CAWSGDTNQPQHF	TGTGCCTGGAGTGGGGACACCAATCAGCCCCAGCATTTT
TRBV28	TRBJ2-7	.	CASSPLKGSGSYEQYF	TGTGCCAGCAGTCCACTGAAGGGAAGCGGCTCCTACGAGCAGTACTTC
TRBV6-6	TRBJ2-7	.	CASSSPVGQGHHEQYF	TGTGCCAGCAGTTCCCCCGTAGGGCAGGGCCACCACGAGCAGTACTTC
TRBV6-6	TRBJ2-5	TRBD2	CASSYRLAGGQETQYF	TGTGCCAGCAGTTACCGACTAGCGGGAGGGCAAGAGACCCAGTACTTC
TRBV28	TRBJ2-3	.	CASSLPFDYSTDTQYF	TGTGCCAGCAGTTTACCGTTCGACTATAGCACAGATACGCAGTATTTT
TRBV6-1	TRBJ1-1	.	CASRTVNTEAFF	TGTGCCAGCCGGACAGTGAACACTGAAGCTTTCTTT
TRBV6-1	TRBJ2-7	TRBD1	CASSETGTGTYEQYF	TGTGCCAGCAGTGAAACCGGGACAGGGACCTACGAGCAGTACTTC
TRBV7-9	TRBJ1-2	.	CASSHRGRGNYGYTF	TGTGCCAGCAGCCACCGGGGTCGGGGGAACTATGGCTACACCTTC
TRBV5-1	TRBJ2-3	.	CASTPGTSTDTQYF	TGCGCCAGCACCCCCGGTACTAGCACAGATACGCAGTATTTT
TRBV5-1	TRBJ2-1	.	CASSFSGLLDGQFF	TGCGCCAGCAGCTTTAGCGGTCTACTGGATGGGCAGTTCTTC
TRBV25-1	TRBJ2-7	.	CASTSPGTTYEQYF	TGTGCCAGCACTAGCCCAGGCACCACCTACGAGCAGTACTTC
TRBV10-3	TRBJ2-3	.	CAISEGQGGDTQYF	TGTGCCATCAGTGAGGGGCAGGGTGGAGATACGCAGTATTTT
TRBV13	TRBJ2-1	TRBD2	CASSSNSAGGSYNEQFF	TGTGCCAGCAGCTCCAACTCAGCGGGAGGGTCCTACAATGAGCAGTTCTTC
TRBV5-4	TRBJ2-2	TRBD2	CASSLASGGAGELFF	TGTGCCAGCAGTTTGGCTAGCGGGGGGGCCGGGGAGCTGTTTTTT
TRBV7-6	TRBJ2-2	TRBD2	CASSFLAGGPYAGELFF	TGTGCCAGCAGCTTCCTAGCGGGAGGGCCGTATGCCGGGGAGCTGTTTTTT
TRBV30	TRBJ2-7	TRBD2	CAWSVGGSSYEQYF	TGTGCCTGGAGTGTGGGGGGGAGCTCCTACGAGCAGTACTTC